Reported below is one T cell receptor beta chain. With V trimmed by 6 bases and J by 4 bases, 5 bases remained unmatched. Per the germline V gene, CDR1 is MNHEY and CDR2 is SMNVEV (reference sequence). This CDR3 region has 13 residues. Study processing details: Reference gene primer amplification in the assay estimated nucleated cell counts. The method was immunoSEQ multiplex PCR; TCRdb's version includes in-frame clones alone and lacks a portion of them. V, J and clone size reflect that table, while D and trimming were determined from the DNA. The sample lists 250,000 to 300,000 clones, around 86% seen once, with 3.6% in the top ten. This sample stems from a study of blood T cell repertoires in COVID-19.

Sequencing was carried out using peripheral blood. The sequence derives from a young man with active or convalescent COVID-19. This sequence joins TRBV27 and TRBJ2-5, with TRBD1 matching over 7 bases. The CDR3 DNA sequence: TGTGCCAGCAGACGACAGGGAGCAGAGACCCAGTACTTC. This sequence encodes CASRRQGAETQYF.